This TCR beta chain was documented in a study of blood T cell repertoires in COVID-19. Study information: Nucleic acid was either cDNA or gDNA, and it came from T cells, B-cell-depleted T cells, or PBMCs.

CDR1 is MDHEN and CDR2 is SYDVKM in the germline V gene. This CDR3 spans 15 amino acids. The V gene end was trimmed by 4 bases and the J gene end by 4 bases; junction bases not matched to a gene: 7. In Seattle, patients joined the study during active infection and were tracked longitudinally. Authors' data handling: The authors estimated nucleated cell counts from reference gene primer amplification. Clones were sequenced by immunoSEQ multiplex PCR, and TCRdb holds only the in-frame ones, with some missing. The DNA was the basis for D and trimming; V, J and clone size are from that table. The sample holds around 310,000 clones, around 90% seen once.

The TCR originated in a woman in her twenties or thirties with COVID-19, enrolled during active disease. The chain links TRBV28 to TRBJ1-3, with 7 bases aligning to TRBD1. The sample was peripheral blood. CDR3 amino acids: CASSYDRAGGNTIYF. The DNA for the CDR3 is TGTGCCAGCAGTTATGACAGGGCAGGAGGAAACACCATATATTTT.